These 24 T cell receptor beta chains were sequenced from one sample in a study of blood T cell repertoires in COVID-19. The protocol was immunoSEQ multiplex PCR, while the TCRdb copy is restricted to in-frame clones and leaves out a portion. The sample holds 150,000 or so clones, about 86% seen once. The sample comprised peripheral blood. The receptors were sampled from a woman of 80 years or more with acute or convalescent COVID-19.

The gene calls are TRBV2 and TRBJ2-3, with 7 bases that match TRBD1. Germline V gene sequence: CDR1 SNHLY, CDR2 FYNNEI. V shed 9 bases, J shed 2 bases, and the junction held 8 bases outside the gene matches. CDR3 length: 14 residues. This CDR3 is CARETGQNTDTQYF. Written as DNA, the CDR3 is TGTGCCAGAGAAACGGGACAGAACACAGATACGCAGTATTTT.

The chain combines TRBV27 with TRBJ1-1, with a tentative D call TRBD1 (5 bases). V was shortened by 8 bases and J by 1 base, with 11 bases between the two germline ends. CDR1 is MNHEY and CDR2 is SMNVEV in the germline V gene (reference sequence). The CDR3 has 13 residues. CDR3 DNA: TGTGCCAGCCGTGGGGGGGGGAACACTGAAGCTTTCTTT. It encodes CASRGGGNTEAFF.

Here the CDR3 reads CASSMGQGRTGQPQHF. CDR3 DNA: TGTGCCAGTAGTATGGGACAGGGCCGGACGGGGCAGCCCCAGCATTTT. The V gene is TRBV19, the J gene TRBJ1-5; 9 nucleotides match TRBD1. The V and J ends lost 3 bases and 7 bases, in that order; junction bases with no gene match: 10. The CDR3 is 16 residues long. The V gene's germline CDR1 is LNHDA and CDR2 SQIVND (reference sequence).

The CDR3 bases are TGTGCCAGCAGCTTGGACGGACTAGCGGTAGACAATGAGCAGTTCTTC. It codes for CASSLDGLAVDNEQFF. This chain joins TRBV5-6 and TRBJ2-1; 10 bases line up with TRBD2. Trimming removed 0 bases from V and 5 bases from J; junction bases left unmatched: 5. Germline CDR1 SGHDT, CDR2 YYEEEE. CDR3 size: 16 residues.

This clone was detected only once. This chain connects TRBV6-6 to TRBJ1-5; 9 bases match TRBD1. V lost 6 bases to trimming and J lost 6 bases; unmatched junction nucleotides: 6. This CDR3 spans 14 amino acids. Germline assignment: CDR1 MNHNY and CDR2 SVGAGI (reference sequence). CDR3 sequence reads: CASSRQGGTQPQHF. CDR3 nucleotide sequence: TGTGCCAGCAGCCGACAGGGGGGAACTCAGCCCCAGCATTTT.

This rearrangement joins TRBV5-1 to TRBJ2-5, with 9 bases matching TRBD1. This CDR3 spans 16 amino acids. V lost 4 bases, J lost 3 bases, and 10 bases stayed unmatched. Looked up from germline, CDR1 is SGHRS and CDR2 is YFSETQ. The CDR3 DNA reads TGCGCCAGCAGCCCCCCCCCGACAGGGGGAAAAGAGACCCAGTACTTC. Residues: CASSPPPTGGKETQYF.

The V gene is TRBV7-2, the J gene TRBJ2-3, with 15 bases matching TRBD2. Germline V gives CDR1 SGHTA, CDR2 FQGNSA. The J segment lost 4 bases and the V segment lost 5 bases, leaving 4 bases of the junction unmatched. The CDR3 runs to 16 residues. CDR3 DNA sequence: TGTGCCAGCAGCCGTAGGACTAGCGGGGGGGCAGATACGCAGTATTTT. As protein: CASSRRTSGGADTQYF.

The J gene is TRBJ1-6, the V gene TRBV27; unclear D gene. V shed 2 bases and J shed 0 bases, with 14 bases lying between them. This CDR3 is 18 amino acids long. Germline CDR1 reads MNHEY; CDR2 reads SMNVEV (reference sequence). The CDR3 nucleotides read TGTGCCAGCAGTTTAGAGGCCAGCCTAAGCTCCTATAATTCACCCCTCCACTTT. As protein: CASSLEASLSSYNSPLHF.

The gene calls are TRBV2 and TRBJ2-5; 7 positions match TRBD2. After removal of 4 bases from V and 4 bases from J, the junction contained 9 bases not matched to a gene. Germline lookup yields CDR1 SNHLY and CDR2 FYNNEI. The CDR3 is 15 residues long. The CDR3 DNA follows: TGTGCCAGCAGTGTTCCTAGCGGCTTACGAGAGACCCAGTACTTC. Translating gives CASSVPSGLRETQYF.

This chain connects TRBV28 to TRBJ2-1, with 7 bases identical to TRBD2. The V and J ends lost 6 bases and 4 bases, in that order; junction bases with no gene match: 6. CDR1 and CDR2 (germline): MDHEN, SYDVKM. The CDR3 consists of 14 residues. This CDR3 is CASSRREAYNEQFF. The CDR3 coding sequence is TGTGCCAGCAGCCGACGGGAGGCTTACAATGAGCAGTTCTTC.

This sequence joins TRBV5-1 and TRBJ2-3, with TRBD2 identical over 10 bases. The CDR3 covers 16 residues. After removal of 6 bases from V and 0 bases from J, the junction contained 7 bases not matched to a gene. The germline gives CDR1 SGHRS, CDR2 YFSETQ. The CDR3 DNA follows: TGCGCCAGCAACGGCCTAGCGGGGGCCAGCACAGATACGCAGTATTTT. It codes for CASNGLAGASTDTQYF.

The V and J genes are TRBV9 and TRBJ2-7; no reliable D call. The CDR3 runs 14 residues. Germline V gene lookup returns CDR1 SGDLS and CDR2 YYNGEE. V dropped 0 bases and J dropped 0 bases, with 7 bases sitting between them. The CDR3 bases are TGTGCCAGCAGCGTAGCTCACAGCTCCTACGAGCAGTACTTC. This gives the protein CASSVAHSSYEQYF. The full variable domain, completed using reference TRBV9 and TRBJ2-7, is DSGVTQTPKHLITATGQRVTLRCSPRSGDLSVYWYQQSLDQGLQFLIQYYNGEERAKGNILERFSAQQFPDLHSELNLSSLELGDSALYFCASSVAHSSYEQYFGPGTRLTVT.

The V gene is TRBV5-4, the J gene TRBJ2-7; 10 bases match TRBD2. V lost 3 bases, J lost 4 bases, and 4 bases stayed unmatched. The CDR3 extends over 14 amino acids. Germline CDR1 reads SGHNT; CDR2 reads YYREEE (reference sequence). The CDR3 is CASSYLAGEYEQYF. The CDR3 DNA reads as TGTGCCAGCAGCTACCTAGCGGGAGAGTACGAGCAGTACTTC.

The J gene is TRBJ2-3, the V gene TRBV7-2, with 7 positions matching TRBD1. The CDR3 totals 15 residues. V was pared by 1 base and J by 6 bases, with 7 bases of the junction left unmatched. Germline CDR1 and CDR2: SGHTA and FQGNSA. CDR3 loop: CASSLDRGPVDTQYF. CDR3 bases: TGTGCCAGCAGCTTAGACAGGGGTCCTGTGGATACGCAGTATTTT.

V is TRBV9 and J is TRBJ2-7; the match to TRBD1 covers 10 bases. This CDR3 comprises 15 residues. Germline CDR1 is SGDLS and CDR2 is YYNGEE. V shed 3 bases and J 5 bases; nucleotides not matched to a gene: 8. The CDR3 bases are TGTGCCAGCAGCGCTCCGGGACAGGGGTGGGACGAGCAGTACTTC. It specifies CASSAPGQGWDEQYF.

The chain is built from TRBV12-3 or TRBV12-4 and TRBJ2-2, with a tentative D call TRBD1 (6 bases). The CDR3 is 13 residues long. With 6 bases removed from V and 6 bases from J, the gap between germline ends came to 11 bases. The CDR3 region has the DNA TGTGCCAGCAGGCCTACAGGGCCCGGGGAGCTGTTTTTT. Residues: CASRPTGPGELFF.

This clone has a single count. The chain has TRBV9 and TRBJ2-7; possible D gene TRBD1, 5 bases. The CDR3 consists of 14 residues. Germline CDR1 SGDLS, CDR2 YYNGEE. V was clipped by 0 bases and J by 5 bases, with 12 bases between them. The CDR3 here is CASSVAPRVDEQYF. The CDR3 region has the DNA TGTGCCAGCAGCGTAGCCCCCAGGGTTGACGAGCAGTACTTC.

This sequence joins TRBV4-2 and TRBJ2-2; maybe TRBD2 (7 bases). The CDR3 is 15 amino acids. Germline V CDR1 and CDR2: LGHNA, YNFKEQ. V dropped 4 bases and J dropped 4 bases, with 13 bases sitting between them. DNA of the CDR3: TGTGCCAGCAGCCCGAAGGCGGGGGCCACCGGGGAGCTGTTTTTT. As protein: CASSPKAGATGELFF.

The genes are TRBV29-1 and TRBJ2-1; 12 bases match TRBD2. The germline V gene encodes CDR1 SQVTM and CDR2 ANQGSEA. The CDR3 is 13 amino acids. V lost 5 bases to trimming and J lost 9 bases; unmatched junction nucleotides: 5. The CDR3 protein is CSVSTSGSGEQFF. The CDR3 coding sequence is TGCAGCGTTTCGACTAGCGGGAGCGGTGAGCAGTTCTTC.

V and J are TRBV9 and TRBJ2-1, with TRBD2 identical over 7 bases. Germline V gives CDR1 SGDLS, CDR2 YYNGEE. The CDR3 has 15 residues. Trimming took 0 bases from V and 3 from J; bases not matched to a gene: 3. DNA for the CDR3: TGTGCCAGCAGCGTAGAGTGGGAGGGCTACAATGAGCAGTTCTTC. As protein: CASSVEWEGYNEQFF. Full variable domain (outside the CDR3, taken from reference TRBV9 and TRBJ2-1): DSGVTQTPKHLITATGQRVTLRCSPRSGDLSVYWYQQSLDQGLQFLIQYYNGEERAKGNILERFSAQQFPDLHSELNLSSLELGDSALYFCASSVEWEGYNEQFFGPGTRLTVL.

The gene calls are TRBV6-5 and TRBJ1-1; D not resolved. This CDR3 region has 11 residues. Trimming took 7 bases from V and 1 from J, leaving 4 bases between them. CDR1 and CDR2 (germline): MNHEY, SVGAGI. The CDR3 DNA is TGTGCCAGCAAGAGGAACACTGAAGCTTTCTTT. It specifies CASKRNTEAFF.

The chain carries TRBV2 and TRBJ1-5; 7 bases agree with TRBD1. This CDR3 has 15 residues. From germline, CDR1 is SNHLY and CDR2 FYNNEI. Unmatched junction bases numbered 12, after V lost 7 bases and J lost 6 bases. CDR3 sequence reads: CASKINRGEGQPQHF. The CDR3 coding sequence is TGTGCCAGCAAAATAAACAGGGGAGAGGGTCAGCCCCAGCATTTT.

This clone came up a few times. V usage is TRBV20-1 and J usage is TRBJ2-5; D gene ambiguous. CDR3 size: 14 residues. Trimming removed 3 bases from V and 2 bases from J, with 13 bases in between. Germline-derived CDR1 and CDR2 are DFQATT and SNEGSKA (reference sequence). The CDR3 DNA sequence: TGCAGTGCTAGTCGGTTCGAATCGCAAGAGACCCAGTACTTC. Its translation is CSASRFESQETQYF.

This clone appeared once. The V call is TRBV5-1, the J call TRBJ1-1; 8 positions match TRBD1. Trimming at V came to 5 bases and at J to 7 bases, leaving 4 bases not matched to a gene. The CDR3 is made up of 12 amino acids. Germline V gives CDR1 SGHRS, CDR2 YFSETQ. CDR3 protein: CASSRDRSEAFF. The DNA of the CDR3 is TGCGCCAGCAGTCGGGACAGGAGTGAAGCTTTCTTT.